Below are 32 T cell receptor beta chains sequenced from a single sample in a study of T cell repertoires in aging, cancer and after chemotherapy. TCR beta rearrangements were amplified from peripheral blood genomic DNA. TRB rearrangements spanning V, D and J were amplified using mixed TRB-A/B primers. TCRdb independently ran MiXCR on the multiplex PCR reads; one entry per CDR3 protein. In the table there are about 10,000 distinct CDR3 sequences, around a quarter of which are singletons. The specimen sequenced was blood. Receptors were obtained from a human donor in good health.

The chain employs TRBV7-2 and TRBJ2-7, with D maybe TRBD1 (6 bases). V was trimmed by 5 bases and J by 3 bases, leaving 14 bases between them. This CDR3 has 14 amino acids. Per germline, CDR1 SGHTA and CDR2 FQGNSA. The CDR3 protein is CASSQGWPYYEQYF. DNA for the CDR3: TGTGCCAGCAGCCAGGGGTGGCCTTACTACGAGCAGTACTTC.

This chain uses TRBV20-1 with TRBJ2-5, with 14 bases aligning to TRBD2. Germline-derived CDR1 and CDR2 are DFQATT and SNEGSKA (reference sequence). This CDR3 comprises 14 residues. The CDR3 is CSGGTSGRGETQYF. Here the CDR3 DNA reads TGCAGCGGCGGGACTAGCGGGAGAGGGGAGACCCAGTACTTC.

The genes are TRBV11-2 and TRBJ2-7; 11 bases map to TRBD2. The germline V gene has CDR1 SGHAT and CDR2 FQNNGV. Losses at the gene ends were 5 bases for V and 5 bases for J; bases not matched to a gene: 8. There are 15 residues in the CDR3. The CDR3 DNA sequence: TGTGCCAGCAGCCAAGACTCGACTAGCGGGAACGAGCAGTACTTC. This sequence encodes CASSQDSTSGNEQYF.

The chain links TRBV10-1 to TRBJ2-4; perhaps TRBD2 as D (6 bases). CDR1 is WNHNN, CDR2 SYGVQD, per germline (reference sequence). There are 18 residues in the CDR3. Trimming left V 5 bases short and J 3 bases short, with 23 bases between. This CDR3 reads CASSRVLWEAGDKNIQYF. The CDR3 DNA reads as TGCGCCAGCAGTAGGGTGCTCTGGGAGGCTGGGGACAAAAACATTCAGTACTTC.

This clonotype has just a few counts. The chain joins TRBV20-1 to TRBJ1-6, with D unclear. The CDR3 runs to 12 residues. Germline values: CDR1 DFQATT, CDR2 SNEGSKA (reference sequence). The CDR3 nucleotides are TGCAGCGCCCAGAGCAGTAATTCACCCCTCCACTTT. Residues: CSAQSSNSPLHF.

This clonotype is medium-sized. The rearrangement uses TRBV27 and TRBJ2-7, with 8 bases aligning to TRBD2. Unmatched junction bases numbered 6, after V lost 9 bases and J lost 2 bases. Per germline, CDR1 MNHEY and CDR2 SMNVEV (reference sequence). The CDR3 runs to 13 residues. In DNA form, the CDR3 reads TGTGCCAGTGGAGCGGGGGAGGCCTACGAGCAGTACTTC. Its protein product is CASGAGEAYEQYF.

The CDR3 here is CASSIEAYVADTQYF. CDR3 sequence (DNA): TGTGCCAGTAGTATAGAGGCCTATGTGGCAGATACGCAGTATTTT. The rearrangement uses TRBV19 and TRBJ2-3; D remains ambiguous. V was pared by 0 bases and J by 4 bases, with 11 bases between. The CDR3 is 15 residues long. Germline-derived CDR1 and CDR2 are LNHDA and SQIVND (reference sequence).

This clonotype has more than one count but fewer than ten. This chain uses TRBV27 with TRBJ1-6; TRBD1 matches 7 bases. CDR3 length: 15 residues. Germline values: CDR1 MNHEY, CDR2 SMNVEV (reference sequence). The V and J ends lost 4 bases and 0 bases, in that order; junction bases with no gene match: 0. CDR3 nucleotides: TGTGCCAGCAGTTGGGACAGCTCCTATAATTCACCCCTCCACTTT. Its translation: CASSWDSSYNSPLHF.

In regard to this clonotype: With a much larger clone just one base away, this may be a read error. V and J are TRBV6-5 and TRBJ2-2; perhaps TRBD1 as D (5 bases). The V gene's germline CDR1 is MNHEY and CDR2 SVGAGI. The CDR3 has 11 amino acids. The CDR3 DNA sequence: TGTGCCTGCAGGGTGTCCGGGGAGCTGTTTTTT. It specifies CACRVSGELFF.

This chain connects TRBV5-6 to TRBJ2-7; TRBD2 is a possible D gene (5 bases). Trimming took 1 base from V and 0 from J, leaving 11 bases between them. Germline values: CDR1 SGHDT, CDR2 YYEEEE. This CDR3 has 15 residues. The CDR3 loop is CASSLFGRDSYEQYF. CDR3 DNA sequence: TGTGCCAGCAGCTTGTTCGGACGGGACTCCTACGAGCAGTACTTC.

Judged by abundance, this clonotype is medium-sized. This chain uses TRBV29-1 with TRBJ1-2, with a possible D match to TRBD1 (6 bases). The ends were cut back, 0 bases at V and 8 bases at J, with 13 bases in the middle. Per germline, CDR1 SQVTM and CDR2 ANQGSEA. The CDR3 sequence is 13 residues long. The CDR3 region has the DNA TGCAGCGTTGAAGACTCACAGGGTCGGGGCTACACCTTC. As protein: CSVEDSQGRGYTF.

CDR3 nucleotide sequence: TGTGCCAGCAGCTTAACCCTCGGGGGTCAGGGGCCAGACGGTGAGCAGTTCTTC. It yields the protein CASSLTLGGQGPDGEQFF. The V gene is TRBV7-3, the J gene TRBJ2-1; D may correspond to TRBD1 or TRBD2 (6 bases each). CDR1 is SGHTA and CDR2 is FQGTGA in the germline V gene. This CDR3 comprises 18 residues. Trimming stripped 0 bases from V and 9 bases from J, with 24 bases between.

The V call is TRBV7-2, the J call TRBJ2-3; weak D call: TRBD2 (5 bases). This CDR3 is 16 amino acids long. The germline V gene has CDR1 SGHTA and CDR2 FQGNSA. The ends were cut back, 5 bases at V and 2 bases at J, with 17 bases in the middle. CDR3 DNA: TGTGCCAGCAGCCAAGATCTTAGCGCAGTCACAGATACGCAGTATTTT. This encodes CASSQDLSAVTDTQYF. Together with reference TRBV7-2 and TRBJ2-3, the CDR3 gives the full variable domain: GAGVSQSPSNKVTEKGKDVELRCDPISGHTALYWYRQSLGQGLEFLIYFQGNSAPDKSGLPSDRFSAERTGGSVSTLTIQRTQQEDSAVYLCASSQDLSAVTDTQYFGPGTRLTVL.

The genes are TRBV29-1 and TRBJ2-2, with 7 bases fitting TRBD2. The germline V gene has CDR1 SQVTM and CDR2 ANQGSEA. This CDR3 contains 15 residues. J gave up 10 bases and V 4 bases, and 15 bases lay outside the gene matches. CDR3 nucleotides: TGCAGCGTTGTTTTGACGGCGGGAGAAACCAAGGAGCTGTTTTTT. Translation gives CSVVLTAGETKELFF.

Only a few counts were recorded for this clonotype. The CDR3 sequence is CASRVGQPNEQFF. The CDR3, as DNA: TGTGCCAGCAGGGTAGGACAGCCTAATGAGCAGTTCTTC. J is TRBJ2-1 and V is TRBV27; possible D gene TRBD1, 6 bases. CDR1 and CDR2 from the germline V gene are MNHEY and SMNVEV (reference sequence). The CDR3 consists of 13 residues. Trimming took off 6 bases at V and 7 bases at J, with 13 bases between the two ends.

This clonotype was seen only a few times. The rearrangement joins TRBV7-9 to TRBJ1-4, with a tentative D call TRBD1 (5 bases). This CDR3 has 18 residues. The V end was cut by 5 bases, the J end by 0 bases, with 19 bases between. Germline V gene data show CDR1 as SEHNR and CDR2 as FQNEAQ (reference sequence). The CDR3 DNA sequence: TGTGCCAGCAGCCTCTCCGGGACCGCCGTTGCAACTAATGAAAAACTGTTTTTT. It is translated as CASSLSGTAVATNEKLFF.

Within the sample, this clonotype is medium-sized. The rearrangement joins TRBV20-1 to TRBJ1-2, with 10 nucleotides matching TRBD1. Germline loops: CDR1 DFQATT, CDR2 SNEGSKA (reference sequence). The CDR3 is 15 residues long. Losses at the gene ends were 0 bases for V and 13 bases for J; bases not matched to a gene: 14. This chain's CDR3 is CSAREKGTGATKSTF. The CDR3 region has the DNA TGCAGTGCTAGAGAAAAAGGGACAGGGGCCACGAAGAGCACCTTC.

The chain links TRBV5-1 to TRBJ1-1, with D maybe TRBD1 (5 bases). V lost 5 bases and J lost 4, with 12 bases in between. Germline CDR1 SGHRS, CDR2 YFSETQ. The CDR3 runs to 13 residues. For the CDR3, the DNA is TGCGCCAGCAGGGCGACAGCCTCCACTGAAGCTTTCTTT. Protein sequence: CASRATASTEAFF.

The V and J genes are TRBV6-4 and TRBJ2-4, with 7 nucleotides matching TRBD2. Germline lookup yields CDR1 MRHNA and CDR2 SNTAGT. This CDR3 region has 18 residues. The V gene end was trimmed by 5 bases and the J gene end by 3 bases; junction bases not matched to a gene: 16. CDR3: CASSFSAGVAGDKNIQYF. CDR3 coding DNA: TGTGCCAGCAGTTTTTCAGCCGGGGTGGCGGGGGACAAAAACATTCAGTACTTC.

A remark on this clonotype: The conserved phenylalanine or tryptophan normally closing the CDR3 is absent here, so this likely arose from a read error. The CDR3 here is CASSLGGDALSYTL. CDR3 DNA sequence: TGCGCCAGCAGCTTGGGTGGGGACGCACTTAGCTACACCTTA. V usage is TRBV5-1 and J usage is TRBJ1-2; D might be TRBD1 (5 bases). This CDR3 is built from 14 residues. V gave up 0 bases and J gave up 9 bases, with 15 bases separating them. Per germline, CDR1 SGHRS and CDR2 YFSETQ.

The J gene is TRBJ2-7, the V gene TRBV5-1; maybe TRBD2 (6 bases). This CDR3 comprises 14 residues. Trimming removed 0 bases at V and 3 bases at J, with 10 bases between. Germline V CDR1 and CDR2: SGHRS, YFSETQ. In DNA form, the CDR3 reads TGCGCCAGCAGCTTGGAGGAGGGAGGCTACGAGCAGTACTTC. It encodes CASSLEEGGYEQYF.

The chain carries TRBV6-1 and TRBJ2-1; maybe TRBD1 (6 bases). The CDR3 extends over 15 amino acids. Germline V gene lookup returns CDR1 MNHNS and CDR2 SASEGT. V was cut by 3 bases and J by 4 bases, with 13 bases left in between. The CDR3 here is CASSELDSVYNEQFF. The CDR3 DNA reads TGTGCCAGCAGTGAGTTGGACAGTGTTTACAATGAGCAGTTCTTC.

V usage is TRBV20-1 and J usage is TRBJ2-3; 10 bases are a match to TRBD2. CDR1 and CDR2 from the germline V gene are DFQATT and SNEGSKA (reference sequence). The CDR3 totals 14 residues. J lost 7 bases, V lost 6 bases, and 10 bases had no gene match. CDR3 sequence: CSATTSGQTNTQYF. CDR3 sequence (DNA): TGCAGTGCCACGACTAGCGGGCAAACTAATACGCAGTATTTT.

Concerning this clonotype itself: One base away lies a much larger clone, so this may be a sequencing read error. V gene TRBV20-1 combines with J gene TRBJ2-7; TRBD1 aligns across 12 bases. Looked up from germline, CDR1 is DFQATT and CDR2 is SNEGSKA (reference sequence). J lost 8 bases, V lost 3 bases, and 14 bases had no gene match. The CDR3 covers 16 residues. In DNA form, the CDR3 reads TGCAGTGCTAGCAGTCCCGGGACAGGGGGCCGAAACAAGCAGTACTTC. It encodes CSASSPGTGGRNKQYF.

This clonotype rates as medium-sized (0.01 to 0.1%). This rearrangement joins TRBV30 to TRBJ2-7; the match to TRBD1 covers 8 bases. Unmatched junction bases numbered 3, after V lost 1 base and J lost 4 bases. The CDR3 contains 13 residues. CDR1 and CDR2 from the germline V gene are GTSNPN and SVGIG (reference sequence). This CDR3 is CAWSGRGPYEQYF. CDR3 bases: TGTGCCTGGAGTGGCAGGGGGCCTTACGAGCAGTACTTC.

This clonotype turned up a few times. The chain links TRBV20-1 to TRBJ2-3; 7 bases match TRBD2. The CDR3 covers 12 residues. Losses at the gene ends were 6 bases for V and 6 bases for J; bases not matched to a gene: 6. From germline, CDR1 is DFQATT and CDR2 SNEGSKA (reference sequence). CDR3 amino acids: CSALTRGDTQYF. The CDR3 region has the DNA TGCAGTGCCCTAACGCGGGGGGATACGCAGTATTTT.

This clonotype was picked up a small number of times. The J gene is TRBJ2-7, the V gene TRBV7-3; TRBD1 aligns across 9 bases. Germline trimming cut 9 bases from V and 4 bases from J; bases unmatched to any gene: 13. CDR1 and CDR2 from the germline V gene are SGHTA and FQGTGA. The CDR3 covers 15 residues. This chain's CDR3 is CARIRLSGQGYEQYF. CDR3 sequence (DNA): TGTGCCAGAATAAGACTGTCGGGACAGGGATACGAGCAGTACTTC. The full variable domain, in which reference TRBV7-3 and TRBJ2-7 provide the parts outside the CDR3, is GAGVSQTPSNKVTEKGKYVELRCDPISGHTALYWYRQSLGQGPEFLIYFQGTGAADDSGLPNDRFFAVRPEGSVSTLKIQRTERGDSAVYLCARIRLSGQGYEQYFGPGTRLTVT.

In regard to this clonotype: It may be a read error: a sequence one base away is much more abundant. The chain employs TRBV7-2 and TRBJ1-5; unclear D gene. Between the trimmed V and J ends, which lost 5 bases and 5 bases, there was a span of 13 bases. The length of the CDR3 is 14 residues. Germline V gene data show CDR1 as SGHTA and CDR2 as FQGNSA. The CDR3 protein is CASSPTCSYQPQHF. The CDR3 DNA follows: TGTGCCAGCAGCCCAACCTGTTCTTATCAGCCCCAGCATTTT. Full variable domain (remainder filled in from reference TRBV7-2 and TRBJ1-5): GAGVSQSPSNKVTEKGKDVELRCDPISGHTALYWYRQSLGQGLEFLIYFQGNSAPDKSGLPSDRFSAERTGGSVSTLTIQRTQQEDSAVYLCASSPTCSYQPQHFGDGTRLSIL.

The sample holds a few counts of this clonotype. The V call is TRBV6-5, the J call TRBJ2-3; 8 bases match TRBD1. Germline V gene data show CDR1 as MNHEY and CDR2 as SVGAGI. This CDR3 comprises 15 residues. With V trimmed by 6 bases and J by 1 base, 6 bases remained unmatched. In nucleotides, the CDR3 is TGTGCCAGCAGCAGCAGGGGGCCGGGCACAGATACGCAGTATTTT. Residues: CASSSRGPGTDTQYF.

The rearrangement joins TRBV13 to TRBJ1-1, with 11 bases lining up with TRBD1. V trimming: 5 bases; J trimming: 4 bases; junction bases outside the gene matches: 6. Germline values: CDR1 PRHDT, CDR2 FYEKMQ (reference sequence). The CDR3 spans 15 residues. Here the CDR3 DNA reads TGTGCCAGCAGCCCCGGACAGGGGGCGAGCACTGAAGCTTTCTTT. This codes for CASSPGQGASTEAFF.

This clonotype was recorded a few times. The chain employs TRBV6-5 and TRBJ1-5, with D hard to call. CDR1 is MNHEY, CDR2 SVGAGI, per germline. This CDR3 contains 12 residues. V gave up 8 bases and J gave up 6 bases, with 11 bases separating them. DNA for the CDR3: TGTGCCAGCGGCTATTTAGGTCAGCCCCAGCATTTT. This codes for CASGYLGQPQHF.

On this clonotype itself: A single base separates this from a much larger clone, so it may be a read error. The rearrangement uses TRBV6-5 and TRBJ2-7; 7 bases are shared with TRBD2. This CDR3 contains 12 residues. In germline, CDR1 is MNHEY, CDR2 SVGAGI. The CDR3 region has the DNA TGTGCCAGCATGACAGCGGGGTACGCGCAGTACTTC. This translates into CASMTAGYAQYF.